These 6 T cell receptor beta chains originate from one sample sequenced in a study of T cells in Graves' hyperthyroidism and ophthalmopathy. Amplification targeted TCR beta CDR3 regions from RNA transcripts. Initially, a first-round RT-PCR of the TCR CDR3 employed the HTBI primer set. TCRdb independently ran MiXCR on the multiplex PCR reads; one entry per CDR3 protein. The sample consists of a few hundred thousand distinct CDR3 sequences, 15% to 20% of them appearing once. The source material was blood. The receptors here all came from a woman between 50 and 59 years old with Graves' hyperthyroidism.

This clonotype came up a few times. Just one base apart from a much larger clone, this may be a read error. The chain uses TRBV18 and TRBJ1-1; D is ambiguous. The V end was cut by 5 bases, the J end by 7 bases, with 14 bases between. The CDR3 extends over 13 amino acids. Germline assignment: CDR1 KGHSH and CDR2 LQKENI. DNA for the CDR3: TGTGCCAGCTCATCAGAGGTACAGAGTGAAGCTTTCTTT. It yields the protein CASSSEVQSEAFF.

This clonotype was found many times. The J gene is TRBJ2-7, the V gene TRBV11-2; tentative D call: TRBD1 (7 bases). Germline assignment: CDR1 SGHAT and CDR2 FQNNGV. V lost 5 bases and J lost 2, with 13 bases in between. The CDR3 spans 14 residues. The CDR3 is CASSHPGGTYEQYV. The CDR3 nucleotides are TGTGCCAGCAGCCACCCAGGGGGGACCTACGAGCAGTACGTC.

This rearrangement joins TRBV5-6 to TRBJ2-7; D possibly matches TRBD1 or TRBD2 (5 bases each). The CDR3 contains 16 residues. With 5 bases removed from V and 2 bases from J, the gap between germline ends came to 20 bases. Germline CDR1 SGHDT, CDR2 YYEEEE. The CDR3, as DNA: TGTGCCAGCAGTAACGGTCTTCGGGACGGAGCCTACGAGCAGTACTTC. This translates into CASSNGLRDGAYEQYF.

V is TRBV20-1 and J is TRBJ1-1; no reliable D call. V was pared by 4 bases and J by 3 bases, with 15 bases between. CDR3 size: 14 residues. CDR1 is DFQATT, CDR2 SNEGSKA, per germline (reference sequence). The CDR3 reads CSAILPGVDTEAFF. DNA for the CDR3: TGCAGTGCTATTCTTCCCGGAGTGGACACTGAAGCTTTCTTT.

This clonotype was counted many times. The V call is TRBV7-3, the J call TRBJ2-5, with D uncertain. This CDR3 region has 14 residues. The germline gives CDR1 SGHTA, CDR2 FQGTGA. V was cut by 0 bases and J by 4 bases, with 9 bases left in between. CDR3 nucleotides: TGTGCCAGCAGCTTAACCCACCCCGGAGAGACCCAGTACTTC. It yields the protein CASSLTHPGETQYF.

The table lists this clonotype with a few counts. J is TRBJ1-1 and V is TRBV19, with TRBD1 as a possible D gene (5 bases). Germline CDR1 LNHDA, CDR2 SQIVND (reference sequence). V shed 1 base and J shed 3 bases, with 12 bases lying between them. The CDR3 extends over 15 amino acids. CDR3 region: CASSIGPQGYTEAFF. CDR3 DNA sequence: TGTGCCAGTAGTATAGGCCCTCAGGGTTACACTGAAGCTTTCTTT.